This T cell receptor (beta chain) was captured in a study of shared T cell receptors in the human thymus. Using immunoSEQ multiplex PCR, the repertoire was profiled, and TCRdb retains in-frame clones only, with some absent. In the table there are 450,000 to 650,000 clones, 75% to 80% of which are singletons. Germline V gene lookup returns CDR1 SQVTM and CDR2 ANQGSEA. CDR3 length: 14 amino acids. The V and J ends lost 4 bases and 3 bases, in that order; junction bases with no gene match: 6. These data also formed part of another study, on human thymus T cells. That study adds: The sample donors, healthy Finnish infants, were having corrective surgery for congenital heart defects. Resected material from corrective heart surgery provided the thymus tissue analysed. Across thymic and blood repertoires, the usage of V and J genes appeared to be biased. Related research examined unrelated individuals and reported that their thymic repertoires overlapped highly.

This receptor was identified in a boy younger than two with a congenital heart defect. The chain combines TRBV29-1 with TRBJ2-3, with TRBD2 matching over 8 bases. The sequenced material came from thymocytes. Written as DNA, the CDR3 is TGCAGCGTTGGCTTTGGACTAGCAACAGATACGCAGTATTTT. As protein: CSVGFGLATDTQYF.